These T cell receptor beta chains were read from a single sample in a study of OX40 agonist ivuxolimab in advanced cancers. Using immunoSEQ multiplex PCR, the repertoire was profiled, and TCRdb retains in-frame clones only, with some absent. Of roughly 63,000 clones listed, 75% to 90% are singletons. The sequenced sample was CD4+ or CD8+ T cells sorted from blood, obtained in a trial of the OX40 agonist ivuxolimab. All receptors derive from an adult with an advanced solid tumor such as melanoma, head and neck, liver or kidney cancer. The CDR3 runs from the conserved cysteine through the conserved F or W. The D gene is left open where the match is weak. The size of a clone is reported for some rows only, either as once, few or many, or as a class for expanded clones.

CDR3 DNA | CDR3 protein | J gene | V gene | D gene | clone size
TGTGCCAGCAGCGTCGGACAGGGGGCCAACTACGAGCAGTACTTC | CASSVGQGANYEQYF | TRBJ2-7 | TRBV9 | TRBD1 | once
TGTGCCACAGCCGGTGGGGGGGCCTATGGCTACACCTTC | CATAGGGAYGYTF | TRBJ1-2 | TRBV27 | . | once
TGTGCCAGCAGCTTGGGGACAGGGGACACCGGGGAGCTGTTTTTT | CASSLGTGDTGELFF | TRBJ2-2 | TRBV5-4 | TRBD1 | .
TGTGCCAGCAGCTTAAACGGGAGGAAGAACACTGAAGCTTTCTTT | CASSLNGRKNTEAFF | TRBJ1-1 | TRBV7-3 | . | .
TGCAGCGTTGAAGGTTTATGGGTCCAAGAGACCCAGTACTTC | CSVEGLWVQETQYF | TRBJ2-5 | TRBV29-1 | . | .
TGTGCCATCAGTGAGAGTGGCAGCCAAGAGACCCAGTACTTC | CAISESGSQETQYF | TRBJ2-5 | TRBV10-3 | . | .
TGTGCCAGCAGCTTGGACAGGGGGTCTGGAAACACCATATATTTT | CASSLDRGSGNTIYF | TRBJ1-3 | TRBV5-4 | TRBD1 | .
TGTGCCAGCAGCTTCCGACAGAGCTATGGCTACACCTTC | CASSFRQSYGYTF | TRBJ1-2 | TRBV5-4 | . | .
TGTGCCAGCAGTTTATCATGGGGCACTGAAGCTTTCTTT | CASSLSWGTEAFF | TRBJ1-1 | TRBV27 | . | .
TGTGCCAGCAGCATTTTAGCGGTCTCCTACGAGCAGTACTTC | CASSILAVSYEQYF | TRBJ2-7 | TRBV11-2 | . | .